A single sample gave rise to the 29 T cell receptor beta chains below, sequenced in a study of shared clonotypes between healthy human individuals. Assay: immunoSEQ multiplex PCR; the TCRdb copy retains only in-frame clones and omits some. The table has about 470,000 clones, about 76% seen once. The sequenced sample was PBMCs. The receptors originated from a woman aged 40-49 years in good health. Some clones in this sample may be carry-over from other donors' samples.

This chain joins TRBV13 and TRBJ2-3; D remains ambiguous. The CDR3 covers 13 residues. V was clipped by 5 bases and J by 1 base, with 7 bases between them. Germline values: CDR1 PRHDT, CDR2 FYEKMQ (reference sequence). The CDR3 DNA sequence: TGTGCCAGCAGCCTGGTTGGCACAGATACGCAGTATTTT. Protein: CASSLVGTDTQYF.

J is TRBJ2-5 and V is TRBV5-6; 10 bases agree with TRBD2. Germline CDR1 is SGHDT and CDR2 is YYEEEE. This CDR3 has 15 amino acids. Unmatched junction bases numbered 7, after V lost 1 base and J lost 7 bases. As DNA, the CDR3 is TGTGCCAGCAGCTTGTGGCTAGCGGGAGCGGGGACCCAGTACTTC. It yields the protein CASSLWLAGAGTQYF.

The V call is TRBV6-5, the J call TRBJ2-1; 10 positions agree with TRBD2. The V segment lost 5 bases and the J segment 5 bases; nucleotides outside the gene matches: 6. CDR1 is MNHEY, CDR2 SVGAGI, per germline. This CDR3 has 15 residues. DNA for the CDR3: TGTGCCAGCAGTCCCGGGACTAGCGCACACAATGAGCAGTTCTTC. Amino acid sequence: CASSPGTSAHNEQFF.

There are a few counts of this clone. The chain uses TRBV15 and TRBJ2-7, with 8 bases that match TRBD1. The J segment lost 6 bases and the V segment lost 3 bases, leaving 4 bases of the junction unmatched. There are 13 residues in the CDR3. CDR1 LNHNV and CDR2 YYDKDF come from the germline V gene (reference sequence). As DNA, the CDR3 is TGTGCCACCAGCAGGGGCAGGGGGCGCGAGCAGTACTTC. As protein: CATSRGRGREQYF. The whole variable domain, remainder taken from reference TRBV15 and TRBJ2-7, is DAMVIQNPRYQVTQFGKPVTLSCSQTLNHNVMYWYQQKSSQAPKLLFHYYDKDFNNEADTPDNFQSRRPNTSFCFLDIRSPGLGDTAMYLCATSRGRGREQYFGPGTRLTVT.

The V and J genes are TRBV11-2 and TRBJ2-5, with 12 positions matching TRBD2. TRBJ2-7 matches the DNA end more closely, so the J call is doubtful. CDR1 is SGHAT and CDR2 is FQNNGV in the germline V gene. The CDR3 totals 15 residues. The CDR3 sequence is CASSPLAGGPYEQYF. The DNA of the CDR3 is TGTGCCAGCAGCCCACTAGCGGGAGGTCCCTACGAGCAGTACTTC.

About this clone itself: It is unclear where the CDR3 begins or ends on the DNA, so no DNA is shown, and the CDR3 is as TCRdb lists it. The CDR3 sequence is CASSFEMPSVAPGTSEFF. The chain joins TRBV7-9 to TRBJ2-1; the listed D gene, TRBD2, was not tested against the DNA. Including both end residues, the CDR3 is 18 amino acids long. CDR1 and CDR2 (germline): SEHNR, FQNEAQ (reference sequence).

This clone was counted ten times or more. The chain employs TRBV10-3 and TRBJ2-7, with a tentative D call TRBD2 (7 bases). Trimming cost V 6 bases and J 5 bases, with 11 bases left between them. CDR1 ENHRY and CDR2 SYGVKD come from the germline V gene. The CDR3 runs to 12 residues. The CDR3 loop reads CAIRGGLDEQYF. The DNA for the CDR3 is TGTGCCATCAGGGGGGGGCTGGACGAGCAGTACTTC.

V is TRBV27 and J is TRBJ2-1, with 9 bases matching TRBD1. CDR1 MNHEY and CDR2 SMNVEV come from the germline V gene (reference sequence). This CDR3 is built from 18 residues. V lost 5 bases to trimming and J lost 3 bases; unmatched junction nucleotides: 14. As DNA, the CDR3 is TGTGCCAGCAGTCACGGGACAGGGTTCCCTACGGTCTACAATGAGCAGTTCTTC. Translated, it gives CASSHGTGFPTVYNEQFF.

V usage is TRBV19 and J usage is TRBJ2-1; possible D gene TRBD1, 5 bases. There are 14 residues in the CDR3. Germline V CDR1 and CDR2: LNHDA, SQIVND (reference sequence). Trimming stripped 4 bases from V and 4 bases from J, with 11 bases between. The CDR3: CASSSPDKYNEQFF. The CDR3 bases are TGTGCCAGTAGTAGCCCGGACAAATACAATGAGCAGTTCTTC. The variable domain in full, with the rest retrieved from reference TRBV19 and TRBJ2-1, is DGGITQSPKYLFRKEGQNVTLSCEQNLNHDAMYWYRQDPGQGLRLIYYSQIVNDFQKGDIAEGYSVSREKKESFPLTVTSAQKNPTAFYLCASSSPDKYNEQFFGPGTRLTVL.

The chain couples TRBV28 to TRBJ2-7; 9 bases line up with TRBD1. Germline V gene data show CDR1 as MDHEN and CDR2 as SYDVKM. Germline trimming cut 1 base from V and 6 bases from J; bases unmatched to any gene: 10. CDR3 length: 16 amino acids. CDR3: CASSLYLDRGEGEQYF. CDR3 nucleotide sequence: TGTGCCAGCAGTTTATACCTCGACAGGGGGGAAGGCGAGCAGTACTTC.

The genes are TRBV27 and TRBJ2-3, with D perhaps TRBD1 (6 bases). From germline, CDR1 is MNHEY and CDR2 SMNVEV (reference sequence). This CDR3 spans 15 amino acids. Trimming stripped 3 bases from V and 3 bases from J, with 13 bases between. Here the CDR3 reads CASSFGQGRTDTQYF. DNA for the CDR3: TGTGCCAGCAGTTTTGGGCAGGGGCGGACAGATACGCAGTATTTT.

This clone was counted a few times. This chain connects TRBV28 to TRBJ2-3, with 14 bases aligning to TRBD2. The CDR3 totals 20 residues. V shed 3 bases, J shed 3 bases, and the junction held 14 bases outside the gene matches. The germline V gene has CDR1 MDHEN and CDR2 SYDVKM. CDR3: CASSFPLGLAGGSGTDTQYF. As DNA, the CDR3 is TGTGCCAGCAGTTTCCCCTTAGGACTAGCGGGAGGTAGTGGGACAGATACGCAGTATTTT.

V gene TRBV23-1 combines with J gene TRBJ2-2, with D possibly being TRBD1 or TRBD2 (5 bases each). TRBV23-1 is an ORF for which the function is uncertain. Trimming removed 5 bases at V and 1 base at J, with 8 bases between. The CDR3 spans 14 residues. In DNA, the CDR3 is TGCGCCAGCAGTGCAGGGAGGAACACCGGGGAGCTGTTTTTT. It encodes CASSAGRNTGELFF.

V and J are TRBV5-4 and TRBJ1-4, with D tentatively TRBD1 (6 bases). Trimming pared 0 bases from V and 7 bases from J, leaving 13 bases between. Germline assignment: CDR1 SGHNT and CDR2 YYREEE (reference sequence). This CDR3 has 15 residues. CDR3 protein: CASSLDPGGGEKLFF. The CDR3 nucleotides read TGTGCCAGCAGCTTGGACCCGGGAGGGGGTGAAAAACTGTTTTTT.

This chain connects TRBV27 to TRBJ2-7, with a weak D call TRBD2 (6 bases). The CDR3 is 15 amino acids. V shed 6 bases and J shed 4 bases, with 19 bases lying between them. Germline V CDR1 and CDR2: MNHEY, SMNVEV (reference sequence). The DNA of the CDR3 is TGTGCCAGCAGATCCGTAGCGGTCCCCGGGTACGAGCAGTACTTC. It translates to CASRSVAVPGYEQYF.

The chain employs TRBV11-2 and TRBJ2-7; TRBD2 is a possible D gene (6 bases). This CDR3 comprises 14 residues. Trimming shortened V by 1 base and J by 6 bases, and 13 bases separated the two germline ends. CDR1 is SGHAT, CDR2 FQNNGV, per germline. The CDR3 spells CASSLAGPEGEQYF. CDR3 bases: TGTGCCAGCAGCTTAGCGGGGCCGGAGGGCGAGCAGTACTTC.

This chain connects TRBV10-3 to TRBJ1-5; TRBD1 aligns across 7 bases. The CDR3 extends over 13 amino acids. Germline V lookup: CDR1 ENHRY, CDR2 SYGVKD. After removal of 8 bases from V and 2 bases from J, the junction contained 3 bases not matched to a gene. The CDR3 DNA is TGTGCCATCGGGGGGACAGGCAATCAGCCCCAGCATTTT. This gives the protein CAIGGTGNQPQHF.

J is TRBJ1-5 and V is TRBV4-3; D unresolved. V gave up 1 base and J gave up 6 bases, with 7 bases separating them. The germline gives CDR1 LGHNA, CDR2 YSLEER. This CDR3 region has 13 residues. CDR3 sequence: CASSQVSGQPQHF. The CDR3 DNA reads TGCGCCAGCAGCCAAGTATCGGGTCAGCCCCAGCATTTT.

The chain recombines TRBV9 with TRBJ2-1; 12 bases map to TRBD2. After removal of 0 bases from V and 5 bases from J, the junction contained 0 bases not matched to a gene. This CDR3 spans 15 amino acids. The germline CDR1 and CDR2 sequences are SGDLS and YYNGEE. CDR3 amino acids: CASSVGTSGNNEQFF. Written as DNA, the CDR3 is TGTGCCAGCAGCGTAGGGACTAGCGGGAACAATGAGCAGTTCTTC.

The chain links TRBV12-2 to TRBJ1-2. TRBV12-2 is a listed pseudogene. CDR3 length equals 10 residues. The CDR3 DNA reads as TGTGCAACTTTCCGGGGCGGCTACACCTTC. Translating gives CATFRGGYTF.

This clone has a handful of counts. This chain links TRBV27 with TRBJ2-2, with D possibly being TRBD1 or TRBD2 (5 bases each). Trimming removed 4 bases at V and 6 bases at J, with 15 bases between. Germline V gene data show CDR1 as MNHEY and CDR2 as SMNVEV (reference sequence). The CDR3 length is 15 residues. CDR3 sequence reads: CASSSHSWGSGELFF. In nucleotides, the CDR3 is TGTGCCAGCAGTTCCCACAGCTGGGGGTCCGGGGAGCTGTTTTTT.

V and J are TRBV9 and TRBJ2-2, with 8 nucleotides matching TRBD1. V lost 2 bases and J lost 1; bases outside the gene matches: 4. This CDR3 is built from 16 residues. Looked up from germline, CDR1 is SGDLS and CDR2 is YYNGEE. CDR3 loop: CASSVSGTGNTGELFF. In nucleotides, the CDR3 is TGTGCCAGCAGCGTTTCTGGGACAGGGAACACCGGGGAGCTGTTTTTT.

This rearrangement joins TRBV6-5 to TRBJ2-1; 9 bases agree with TRBD2. V shed 1 base and J 7 bases; nucleotides not matched to a gene: 8. Germline assignment: CDR1 MNHEY and CDR2 SVGAGI. The CDR3 contains 16 residues. This CDR3 is CASSYLSGGSGNEQFF. The CDR3 DNA follows: TGTGCCAGCAGTTACTTGAGCGGGGGGTCGGGGAATGAGCAGTTCTTC.

This clone occurred once. The CDR3 is CASSVGVGSAHEQYF. CDR3 in DNA: TGTGCCAGCAGCGTAGGGGTCGGGAGTGCCCACGAGCAGTACTTC. The V call is TRBV9, the J call TRBJ2-7; D is perhaps TRBD2 (6 bases). Germline assignment: CDR1 SGDLS and CDR2 YYNGEE. The CDR3 has 15 residues. V was shortened by 0 bases and J by 5 bases, with 15 bases between the two germline ends.

This chain joins TRBV6-1 and TRBJ1-3; unclear D gene. V shed 5 bases and J shed 4 bases, with 9 bases lying between them. CDR3 size: 13 residues. Germline loops: CDR1 MNHNS, CDR2 SASEGT. This CDR3 reads CASSLSSGNTIYF. The DNA for the CDR3 is TGTGCCAGCAGTTTGTCCTCGGGAAACACCATATATTTT.

On this clone itself: The same CDR3 can be traced to other DNA sequences in this sample. This chain uses TRBV15 with TRBJ1-4; D is uncertain. CDR3 length equals 16 residues. V lost 0 bases and J lost 0, with 8 bases in between. Germline CDR1 reads LNHNV; CDR2 reads YYDKDF (reference sequence). The CDR3 DNA is TGTGCCACCAGCAGAGATTTGGGTGCAACTAATGAAAAACTGTTTTTT. Protein: CATSRDLGATNEKLFF.

The V call is TRBV6-5, the J call TRBJ1-4; D ambiguous. The CDR3 is 13 amino acids. Per the germline V gene, CDR1 is MNHEY and CDR2 is SVGAGI. Between the trimmed V and J ends, which lost 6 bases and 6 bases, there was a span of 11 bases. DNA for the CDR3: TGTGCCAGCAGCCCCGCGGGATATGAAAAACTGTTTTTT. Translating gives CASSPAGYEKLFF.

V is TRBV29-1 and J is TRBJ2-5, with D perhaps matching TRBD1 (5 bases). Trimming took off 6 bases at V and 2 bases at J, with 13 bases between the two ends. The germline CDR1 and CDR2 sequences are SQVTM and ANQGSEA. This CDR3 region has 13 residues. The CDR3 nucleotides read TGCAGCGTGTGGGGTGGGGCACAAGAGACCCAGTACTTC. The encoded protein is CSVWGGAQETQYF. The full variable domain, rest sourced from reference TRBV29-1 and TRBJ2-5, is SAVISQKPSRDICQRGTSLTIQCQVDSQVTMMFWYRQQPGQSLTLIATANQGSEATYESGFVIDKFPISRPNLTFSTLTVSNMSPEDSSIYLCSVWGGAQETQYFGPGTRLLVL.

For this clone: This sample also contains other DNA sequences that code for the same CDR3. The V call is TRBV27, the J call TRBJ2-7, with 7 bases matching TRBD1. Germline CDR1 reads MNHEY; CDR2 reads SMNVEV (reference sequence). The J segment lost 4 bases and the V segment lost 3 bases, leaving 6 bases of the junction unmatched. CDR3 length: 14 amino acids. The CDR3 protein is CASSLSQGSYEQYF. Written as DNA, the CDR3 is TGTGCCAGCAGTTTGTCACAGGGGTCGTACGAGCAGTACTTC.